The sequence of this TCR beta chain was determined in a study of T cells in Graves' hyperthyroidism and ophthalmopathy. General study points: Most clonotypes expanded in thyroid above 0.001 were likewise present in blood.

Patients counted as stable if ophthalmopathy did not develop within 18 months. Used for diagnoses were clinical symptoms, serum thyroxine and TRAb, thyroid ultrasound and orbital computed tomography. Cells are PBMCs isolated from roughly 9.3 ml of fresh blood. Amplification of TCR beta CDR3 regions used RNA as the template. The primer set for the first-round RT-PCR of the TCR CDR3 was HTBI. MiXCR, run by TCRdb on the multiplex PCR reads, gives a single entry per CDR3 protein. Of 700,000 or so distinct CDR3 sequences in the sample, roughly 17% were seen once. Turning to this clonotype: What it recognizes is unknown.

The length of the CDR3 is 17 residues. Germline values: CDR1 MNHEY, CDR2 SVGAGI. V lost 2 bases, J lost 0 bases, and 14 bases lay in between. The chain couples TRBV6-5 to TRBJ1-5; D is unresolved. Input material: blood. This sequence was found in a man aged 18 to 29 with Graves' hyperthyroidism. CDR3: CASSYLRGGYSNQPQHF. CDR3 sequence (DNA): TGTGCCAGCAGTTACCTCCGGGGTGGATATAGCAATCAGCCCCAGCATTTT.